This TCR beta chain comes out of a study of CD8 T cells in Susac syndrome. The V segment lost 5 bases and the J segment 4 bases; nucleotides outside the gene matches: 10. Germline V gene lookup returns CDR1 MDHEN and CDR2 SYDVKM. The CDR3 spans 15 residues. TCR beta sequencing covered blood CD8+ and CD4+ T cells. The TEMRA cells underwent FACS enrichment, while the CD8+ and CD4+ T cells underwent negative isolation. RNA was extracted with the RNeasy kit, and a quantity of 0.5 to 1 ug was reverse transcribed using random hexamers. TCRdb used MiXCR to reprocess the immunoSEQ multiplex PCR reads, holding one entry per CDR3 protein. The sample has 150,000 to 200,000 distinct CDR3 sequences, roughly 94% seen once.

V is TRBV28 and J is TRBJ1-2; the match to TRBD1 covers 7 bases. Sequenced material: CD4+ T cells from PBMCs. The TCR sequence derives from a human donor with multiple sclerosis. CDR3 residues: CASSLETGTAYGYTF. The CDR3 DNA reads TGTGCCAGCAGTCTTGAGACCGGGACAGCCTATGGCTACACCTTC.